The rows below give T cell receptor beta chains drawn from one sample of a study of early T cells in non-severe SARS-CoV-2 infection. Each CDR3 protein is one row after TCRdb ran MiXCR on the 5' RACE reads. The table includes about 79,000 distinct CDR3 sequences, about 11% detected once. The sequencing input was whole blood. The receptors originated from an adult who was a healthcare worker with PCR-confirmed SARS-CoV-2 infection or an uninfected control (not recorded which). Each CDR3 is given with its conserved first and last residue.

V gene	CDR3 protein
TRBV6-5	CASSLSLTNEKLFF
TRBV30	CASGRGHELSEAFF
TRBV7-9	CASSSSEEGPGELFF
TRBV29-1	CSVGTDYEQYF
TRBV24-1	CATSGGAQETQYF
TRBV5-4	CASSSGLAGARYEQYF
TRBV7-8	CASSYRDTLYEQYF
TRBV7-3	CASSLLGLDSPLHF
TRBV11-2	CASRVSGVHEQYF
TRBV19	CASTTLVLGGGYTF
TRBV10-2	CASRTTSGGKETQYF
TRBV27	CASSAGVSGNTIYF
TRBV30	CAWSTGREDSPLHF
TRBV20-1	CSAVTGGAEAFF
TRBV7-9	CASSQGSLYNSPLHF
TRBV7-3	CASSLGVKGELFF
TRBV20-1	CSAGGGASETQYF
TRBV20-1	CSAIPGLDSPLHF
TRBV5-4	CASSGMGQLSYEQYF
TRBV7-6	CASSTGQGAIGSPLHF
TRBV21-1	CASSSLVDSLSGNTIYF
TRBV6-5	CASSTADTQYF
TRBV5-1	CASSLVAGEDTQYF
TRBV6-6	CASSRAVGRVNTEAFF
TRBV4-3	CASSQFSSAETQYF
TRBV5-4	CASRVWDRNTEAFF
TRBV7-2	CASSLVPGQDTGELFF
TRBV11-2	CASSPLGGLEETQYF
TRBV10-3	CATGTGLTEAFF
TRBV29-1	CSVDINTEAFF
TRBV5-1	CASSPANTGELFF
TRBV9	CASSPTGWNQPQHF
TRBV7-3	CASSLAGGLIRTDTQYF
TRBV12-3/TRBV12-4	CASSPTGGAVYGYTF
TRBV5-1	CASSLDRGRTSREQYF
TRBV5-1	CASVQGTNTEAFF
TRBV6-1	CASSEWGTGGYEAFF
TRBV6-1	CASGTGTGNTIYF
TRBV12-3/TRBV12-4	CASSPKTGDETQYF
TRBV10-3	CAAQGTGNQPQHF
TRBV6-1	CASSEAYGGHSYEQYF
TRBV4-1	CASSQTPLGSYEQYF
TRBV7-9	CASSADTEAFF
TRBV7-6	CASSLFTGKNAGELFF
TRBV4-2	CASSQSGTRAYNEQFF
TRBV10-3	CAINGPPNYGYTF
TRBV6-1	CASRRVSGGTGELFF
TRBV10-1	CASSDGLGGSYEQFF